What follows describes a single T cell receptor beta chain. This sample was taken from a study of T cell changes during pregnancy in multiple sclerosis. The CDR3 is made up of 16 amino acids. V lost 4 bases to trimming and J lost 6 bases, with 16 bases between them. Germline V gene sequence: CDR1 LNHDA, CDR2 SQIVND (reference sequence). The method was immunoSEQ multiplex PCR; TCRdb's version includes in-frame clones alone and lacks a portion of them. The sample includes roughly 80,000 clones, around 92% of them seen just once. This TCR came from a female donor with multiple sclerosis, enrolled in a pregnancy study. The specimen comprised peripheral blood, sampled before pregnancy. The chain couples TRBV19 to TRBJ1-6, with a weak D call TRBD1 (6 bases). In nucleotides, the CDR3 is TGTGCCAGTAGTAACGACAGGATCTTAACTAATTCACCCCTCCACTTT. Amino acids: CASSNDRILTNSPLHF.